The 28 T cell receptor beta chains below come from one sample, sequenced in a study of blood T cell repertoires in COVID-19. Sequencing was performed with immunoSEQ multiplex PCR; in TCRdb, only in-frame clones are kept and a portion is missing. The table shows some 130,000 clones, with roughly 80% occurring only once. The sample comprised peripheral blood. Source of these receptors: a woman in her forties or fifties with acute or convalescent COVID-19.

V gene TRBV7-9 combines with J gene TRBJ1-1, with D possibly TRBD1 on 6 matching bases. The V and J ends lost 2 bases and 8 bases respectively, with 12 bases between them. CDR1 is SEHNR and CDR2 is FQNEAQ in the germline V gene (reference sequence). The CDR3 covers 13 residues. The CDR3 coding sequence is TGTGCCAGCAGCTTAAAGAGAACAGGGGAAGCTTTCTTT. As protein: CASSLKRTGEAFF.

The V call is TRBV19, the J call TRBJ2-7, with TRBD1 matching over 8 bases. With V trimmed by 3 bases and J by 5 bases, 6 bases remained unmatched. The CDR3 sequence is 14 residues long. Germline assignment: CDR1 LNHDA and CDR2 SQIVND (reference sequence). The CDR3 loop is CASSISQGGHEQYF. DNA of the CDR3: TGTGCCAGTAGTATTTCACAGGGGGGACACGAGCAGTACTTC.

The chain couples TRBV3-1 (or the pseudogene TRBV3-2) to TRBJ1-6; D not resolved. Trimming took off 0 bases at V and 8 bases at J, with 11 bases between the two ends. Per germline, CDR1 LGHDT and CDR2 YNNKEL (reference sequence). CDR3 length equals 15 residues. CDR3 in DNA: TGTGCCAGCAGCCAAGAGACCCAGCAGGATTCACCCCTCCACTTT. It codes for CASSQETQQDSPLHF.

This clone was counted a few times. V usage is TRBV27 and J usage is TRBJ1-1, with 9 nucleotides matching TRBD1. V trimming: 5 bases; J trimming: 1 base; junction bases outside the gene matches: 11. The CDR3 spans 17 residues. Germline values: CDR1 MNHEY, CDR2 SMNVEV (reference sequence). This chain's CDR3 is CASSEGQGDGRNTEAFF. The CDR3 DNA reads TGTGCCAGCAGTGAGGGACAGGGTGATGGGCGGAACACTGAAGCTTTCTTT.

V and J are TRBV20-1 and TRBJ2-7, with 11 bases fitting TRBD2. Germline CDR1 DFQATT, CDR2 SNEGSKA (reference sequence). Trimming removed 3 bases from V and 3 bases from J; junction bases left unmatched: 13. The CDR3 loop spans 17 amino acids. For the CDR3, the DNA is TGCAGTGCTAGTGGGCCCCTTCTAGCGGGGGGTGGCTACGAGCAGTACTTC. It translates to CSASGPLLAGGGYEQYF.

The V and J genes are TRBV24-1 and TRBJ2-1; maybe TRBD1 (6 bases). V shed 3 bases and J shed 8 bases, with 10 bases lying between them. The germline V gene encodes CDR1 KGHDR and CDR2 SFDVKD. The CDR3 spans 13 residues. CDR3 in DNA: TGTGCCACCAGTGATACAGGGTATCATGAGCAGTTCTTC. This translates into CATSDTGYHEQFF.

The chain combines TRBV5-1 with TRBJ1-6; D unclear. CDR3 length: 14 amino acids. Germline CDR1 reads SGHRS; CDR2 reads YFSETQ. V was trimmed by 0 bases and J by 9 bases, leaving 10 bases between them. The CDR3 DNA sequence: TGCGCCAGCAGCTTGGGGGAGGGTAGTTCACCCCTCCACTTT. Protein: CASSLGEGSSPLHF.

V usage is TRBV10-3 and J usage is TRBJ1-2; 8 bases are a match to TRBD1. This CDR3 comprises 13 residues. Unmatched junction bases numbered 5, after V lost 7 bases and J lost 4 bases. CDR1 is ENHRY, CDR2 SYGVKD, per germline. In nucleotides, the CDR3 is TGTGCCATCACCCCGGACAGGGCCTATGGCTACACCTTC. Translating it yields CAITPDRAYGYTF.

The CDR3 nucleotides are TGTGCCGGGGGACAGGGGGAAACTGAAGCTTTCTTT. Protein: CAGGQGETEAFF. V usage is TRBV30 and J usage is TRBJ1-1; TRBD1 agrees at 11 bases. The CDR3 sequence is 12 residues long. Germline CDR1 GTSNPN, CDR2 SVGIG (reference sequence). After removal of 8 bases from V and 5 bases from J, the junction contained 4 bases not matched to a gene. Full variable domain (outside the CDR3, taken from reference TRBV30 and TRBJ1-1): SQTIHQWPATLVQPVGSPLSLECTVEGTSNPNLYWYRQAAGRGLQLLFYSVGIGQISSEVPQNLSASRPQDRQFILSSKKLLLSDSGFYLCAGGQGETEAFFGQGTRLTVV.

J is TRBJ2-1 and V is TRBV3-1 (or the pseudogene TRBV3-2); D may be TRBD2 (6 bases). The V gene's germline CDR1 is LGHDT and CDR2 YNNKEL (reference sequence). V was pared by 4 bases and J by 10 bases, with 11 bases between. The CDR3 has 12 residues. The CDR3 loop is CASSPLAGEQFF. For the CDR3, the DNA is TGTGCCAGCAGCCCCTTGGCGGGAGAGCAGTTCTTC.

The gene calls are TRBV5-4 and TRBJ1-2, with D hard to call. The CDR3 has 13 residues. The ends were cut back, 3 bases at V and 6 bases at J, with 12 bases in the middle. The germline CDR1 and CDR2 sequences are SGHNT and YYREEE (reference sequence). The CDR3 reads CASSSGSRNGYTF. The CDR3 DNA follows: TGTGCCAGCAGCTCTGGGAGCCGGAATGGCTACACCTTC.

The V call is TRBV10-3, the J call TRBJ1-6; 7 nucleotides agree with TRBD1. Germline trimming cut 9 bases from V and 8 bases from J; bases unmatched to any gene: 7. Germline loops: CDR1 ENHRY, CDR2 SYGVKD. This CDR3 has 13 residues. The CDR3 nucleotides read TGTGCCATACGACAGGGTGGCGATTCACCCCTCCACTTT. The encoded protein is CAIRQGGDSPLHF.

The rearrangement joins TRBV11-2 to TRBJ1-1; 7 bases are a match to TRBD1. Germline CDR1 reads SGHAT; CDR2 reads FQNNGV. J lost 0 bases, V lost 8 bases, and 9 bases had no gene match. The CDR3 loop spans 15 amino acids. The CDR3 region is CASFTRDRLNTEAFF. The DNA for the CDR3 is TGTGCCAGCTTCACTCGGGACAGACTGAACACTGAAGCTTTCTTT.

The chain carries TRBV19 and TRBJ1-4; 10 nucleotides agree with TRBD1. Unmatched junction bases numbered 9, after V lost 7 bases and J lost 10 bases. Germline V gene sequence: CDR1 LNHDA, CDR2 SQIVND (reference sequence). The CDR3 has 14 amino acids. The CDR3 region is CASIGDRGVGKLFF. The CDR3 nucleotides read TGTGCCAGTATCGGGGACAGGGGTGTTGGAAAACTGTTTTTT.

V gene TRBV30 combines with J gene TRBJ1-1, with D perhaps TRBD1 (6 bases). The CDR3 is 13 residues long. Germline V gene sequence: CDR1 GTSNPN, CDR2 SVGIG (reference sequence). V gave up 4 bases and J gave up 1 base, with 10 bases separating them. The CDR3 is CAWTGVGNTEAFF. CDR3 bases: TGTGCCTGGACAGGGGTGGGGAACACTGAAGCTTTCTTT.

The gene calls are TRBV9 and TRBJ2-1; TRBD1 might be the D (5 bases). The germline V gene has CDR1 SGDLS and CDR2 YYNGEE. V gave up 3 bases and J gave up 8 bases, with 15 bases separating them. The CDR3 runs to 14 residues. The CDR3 sequence is CASSGSGIGDEQFF. The CDR3 coding sequence is TGTGCCAGCAGCGGCTCAGGGATAGGCGATGAGCAGTTCTTC. Drawing the rest from reference TRBV9 and TRBJ2-1, the complete variable domain is DSGVTQTPKHLITATGQRVTLRCSPRSGDLSVYWYQQSLDQGLQFLIQYYNGEERAKGNILERFSAQQFPDLHSELNLSSLELGDSALYFCASSGSGIGDEQFFGPGTRLTVL.

The chain employs TRBV30 and TRBJ1-1; no definite D call. CDR3 length: 12 amino acids. Looked up from germline, CDR1 is GTSNPN and CDR2 is SVGIG (reference sequence). The V end was cut by 6 bases, the J end by 1 base, with 9 bases between. CDR3 in DNA: TGTGCCTGCCGTCGGGAGAACACTGAAGCTTTCTTT. This gives the protein CACRRENTEAFF.

Only one count was recorded for this clone. The J gene is TRBJ1-2, the V gene TRBV27, with 7 bases identical to TRBD1. Trimming cost V 6 bases and J 7 bases; bases outside gene matches: 14. Germline lookup yields CDR1 MNHEY and CDR2 SMNVEV (reference sequence). This CDR3 has 15 residues. CDR3 nucleotide sequence: TGTGCCAGCAGCTCCTCGATTACAGGGGCCGGTGGCTACACCTTC. This codes for CASSSSITGAGGYTF.

This clone showed up just a few times. The V and J genes are TRBV12-3 or TRBV12-4 and TRBJ2-7, with a possible D match to TRBD1 (5 bases). This CDR3 has 13 amino acids. V gave up 3 bases and J gave up 4 bases, with 10 bases separating them. The CDR3 DNA is TGTGCCAGCAGTTTGCGCAGGGCGTACGAGCAGTACTTC. Protein sequence: CASSLRRAYEQYF.

The chain joins TRBV5-6 to TRBJ2-3, with 11 bases matching TRBD1. V lost 4 bases, J lost 3 bases, and 10 bases stayed unmatched. The CDR3 runs 17 residues. Germline CDR1 SGHDT, CDR2 YYEEEE. The CDR3, as DNA: TGTGCCAGCAGCAATACGGGACAGGGGGATATTACAGATACGCAGTATTTT. Translated, it gives CASSNTGQGDITDTQYF.

The chain carries TRBV11-2 and TRBJ1-1, with a possible D match to TRBD1 (5 bases). Germline V gene lookup returns CDR1 SGHAT and CDR2 FQNNGV. V gave up 5 bases and J gave up 1 base, with 14 bases separating them. The CDR3 sequence is 15 residues long. CDR3 coding DNA: TGTGCCAGCAGCCCCAAACCGGGGGGGAACACTGAAGCTTTCTTT. The encoded protein is CASSPKPGGNTEAFF.

Only a few counts were recorded for this clone. This chain links TRBV7-9 with TRBJ1-1, with D perhaps matching TRBD1 (5 bases). Between the trimmed V and J ends, which lost 1 base and 2 bases, there was a span of 5 bases. The CDR3 runs 13 residues. CDR1 and CDR2 from the germline V gene are SEHNR and FQNEAQ (reference sequence). This CDR3 is CASSLGTNTEAFF. Here the CDR3 DNA reads TGTGCCAGCAGCTTAGGGACAAACACTGAAGCTTTCTTT.

The chain recombines TRBV19 with TRBJ1-1; 9 bases map to TRBD1. This CDR3 spans 15 amino acids. The ends lost 5 bases at V and 4 bases at J; junction bases unmatched: 8. CDR1 and CDR2 from the germline V gene are LNHDA and SQIVND (reference sequence). CDR3 residues: CASSVRDRAGTEAFF. The CDR3 bases are TGTGCCAGTAGTGTCCGGGACAGGGCCGGCACTGAAGCTTTCTTT.

The CDR3 region is CASSPRTGGITGANVLTF. In DNA form, the CDR3 reads TGTGCCAGCAGTCCCAGGACAGGGGGCATTACTGGGGCCAACGTCCTGACTTTC. The rearrangement links TRBV27 to TRBJ2-6; 11 positions match TRBD1. The CDR3 is 18 residues long. V gave up 5 bases and J gave up 2 bases; unmatched junction bases: 8. Per germline, CDR1 MNHEY and CDR2 SMNVEV (reference sequence).

This chain joins TRBV18 and TRBJ2-7, with D possibly TRBD1 on 5 matching bases. Trimming took off 3 bases at V and 4 bases at J, with 13 bases between the two ends. CDR1 and CDR2 (germline): KGHSH, LQKENI. This CDR3 spans 14 amino acids. As DNA, the CDR3 is TGTGCCAGCTCACCGACAGATAAGGGATACGAGCAGTACTTC. As protein: CASSPTDKGYEQYF.

The chain is built from TRBV15 and TRBJ1-2; TRBD1 matches at 7 bases. The CDR3 runs 17 residues. The ends lost 1 base at V and 8 bases at J; junction bases unmatched: 16. Germline assignment: CDR1 LNHNV and CDR2 YYDKDF (reference sequence). CDR3 sequence: CATSRVRGRQGFSGYTF. DNA of the CDR3: TGTGCCACCAGCAGAGTGAGGGGGAGACAGGGCTTTTCGGGCTACACCTTC.

The rearrangement uses TRBV5-6 and TRBJ1-1; TRBD1 aligns across 8 bases. Trimming took 4 bases from V and 1 from J; bases not matched to a gene: 9. The CDR3 is 16 amino acids. Germline V lookup: CDR1 SGHDT, CDR2 YYEEEE. The CDR3 loop reads CASSPGQGIGNTEAFF. CDR3 bases: TGTGCCAGCAGCCCCGGACAGGGAATAGGGAACACTGAAGCTTTCTTT.

The chain couples TRBV30 to TRBJ1-4, with TRBD1 matching over 7 bases. The CDR3 has 15 amino acids. V was pared by 2 bases and J by 3 bases, with 6 bases of the junction left unmatched. Germline V gene lookup returns CDR1 GTSNPN and CDR2 SVGIG (reference sequence). The CDR3 sequence: CAWSPRTGPNEKLFF. The CDR3 DNA follows: TGTGCCTGGAGTCCCCGGACAGGCCCTAATGAAAAACTGTTTTTT.